This T cell receptor (beta chain) was recovered during a study of blood T cell repertoires in COVID-19. Overall study: Some COVID-19 samples were acute and others convalescent; all came from the United States, Italy and Spain. In each case, the material was cDNA or gDNA derived from T cells, B-cell-depleted T cells, or PBMCs.

Everyone who took part was about 18 to 89 years old, and they came from about two dozen US areas. Donors were grouped by their self-reported clinical history. V was pared by 6 bases and J by 6 bases, with 8 bases of the junction left unmatched. The CDR3 contains 15 residues. The germline V gene encodes CDR1 MGHDK and CDR2 SYGVNS. The method was immunoSEQ multiplex PCR; TCRdb's version includes in-frame clones alone and lacks a portion of them. This repertoire shows 250,000 to 300,000 clones, around 84% found once; its top ten account for roughly 4%. This sequence originates from a man under 40 with acute COVID-19. This chain uses TRBV25-1 with TRBJ2-1; 10 nucleotides match TRBD2. Sequencing was done on a sample of PBMCs or T cells enriched from blood (not recorded which). The chain's CDR3 is CASRPWPSGSNEQFF. CDR3 in DNA: TGTGCCAGCAGACCCTGGCCTAGCGGGAGCAATGAGCAGTTCTTC.